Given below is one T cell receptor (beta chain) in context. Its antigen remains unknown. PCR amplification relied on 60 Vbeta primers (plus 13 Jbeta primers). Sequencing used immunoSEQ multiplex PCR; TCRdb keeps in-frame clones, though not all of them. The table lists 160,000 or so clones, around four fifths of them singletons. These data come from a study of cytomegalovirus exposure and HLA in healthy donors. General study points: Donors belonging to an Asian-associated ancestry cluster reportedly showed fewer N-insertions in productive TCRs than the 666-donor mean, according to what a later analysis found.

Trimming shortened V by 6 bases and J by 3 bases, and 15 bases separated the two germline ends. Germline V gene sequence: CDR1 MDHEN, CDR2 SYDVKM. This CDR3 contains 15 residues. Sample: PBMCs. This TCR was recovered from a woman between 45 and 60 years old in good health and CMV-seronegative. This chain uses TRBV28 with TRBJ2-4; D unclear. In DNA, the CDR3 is TGTGCCAGCAGCCAGACGGCCCTAGGCAAAAACATTCAGTACTTC. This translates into CASSQTALGKNIQYF.